The clone carrying this T cell receptor (beta chain) appeared a single time. Germline trimming cut 4 bases from V and 9 bases from J; bases unmatched to any gene: 4. Per germline, CDR1 LNHNV and CDR2 YYDKDF (reference sequence). The CDR3 loop spans 13 amino acids. The entry originates in a study of CD8 T cells in Susac syndrome. RNA in amounts of roughly 0.5 to 1 ug was reverse transcribed with random hexamers. Using its own MiXCR run on the immunoSEQ multiplex PCR reads, TCRdb lists one record per CDR3 protein. The repertoire holds more than 130,000 distinct CDR3 sequences, with around 94% as singletons.

The genes are TRBV15 and TRBJ2-5, with 11 bases aligning to TRBD1. This clonotype was sampled from a human donor in good health. The sample taken for sequencing was CD8+ T cells from PBMCs. Here the CDR3 reads CATSTRDRGSQYF. In DNA form, the CDR3 reads TGTGCCACCAGCACCCGGGACAGGGGGTCCCAGTACTTC.